Listed below are T cell receptor beta chains from one sample, sequenced in a study of Graves' ophthalmopathy and Graves' hyperthyroidism. MiXCR, run by TCRdb on the multiplex PCR reads, gives a single entry per CDR3 protein. The profile shows 220,000 or so distinct CDR3 sequences, approximately 21% of them singletons. What was sequenced was peripheral blood. These receptors were collected from a woman aged 45-65 years with Graves' ophthalmopathy. Each CDR3 is given with its conserved first and last residue. D genes are given only for firm matches. Only part of the rows carry a size: once, few, many, or a class if the clone is expanded.

many	TRBV5-1	TRBJ2-7	TRBD1	CASSGIGTGGEQYF	TGCGCCAGCAGCGGAATTGGGACAGGGGGCGAGCAGTACTTC
few	TRBV18	TRBJ1-1	.	CASSSTGADTEAFF	TGTGCCAGCTCATCCACGGGGGCTGACACTGAAGCTTTCTTT
few	TRBV6-2/TRBV6-3	TRBJ2-2	.	CASKQYPTQGRGTGELFF	TGTGCCAGCAAGCAGTACCCGACCCAGGGAAGAGGTACCGGGGAGCTGTTTTTT
many	TRBV5-1	TRBJ2-7	.	CASSSGQISYEQYF	TGCGCCAGCAGCTCTGGGCAAATTTCCTACGAGCAGTACTTC
many	TRBV28	TRBJ1-1	TRBD1	CASSFHLGGRPEAFF	TGTGCCAGCAGTTTCCATCTAGGGGGCCGGCCTGAAGCTTTCTTT
.	TRBV2	TRBJ1-1	TRBD1	CASSGRGLNTEAFF	TGTGCCAGCAGTGGGAGGGGGCTTAACACTGAAGCTTTCTTT
many	TRBV7-2	TRBJ2-2	.	CASRGWANTGELFF	TGTGCCAGTCGCGGGTGGGCGAACACCGGGGAGCTGTTTTTT
many	TRBV12-3/TRBV12-4	TRBJ1-2	.	CASSLVVAGANYGYTF	TGTGCCAGCAGTTTAGTGGTGGCAGGGGCTAACTATGGCTACACCTTC
few	TRBV7-3	TRBJ2-7	TRBD1	CASSKPGQGSEQYF	TGTGCCAGCAGCAAACCGGGACAGGGGTCCGAGCAGTACTTC
.	TRBV25-1	TRBJ2-5	TRBD2	CASSGLAEGGTQYF	TGTGCCAGCAGTGGCCTAGCGGAAGGAGGGACCCAGTACTTC
many	TRBV12-3/TRBV12-4	TRBJ1-1	.	CASSLAGGPNTEAFF	TGTGCCAGCAGTTTAGCCGGGGGACCAAACACTGAAGCTTTCTTT
many	TRBV19	TRBJ2-7	TRBD1	CASSSQDRSGEQYF	TGTGCCAGTAGTAGCCAGGACAGGTCTGGCGAGCAGTACTTC
few	TRBV4-1	TRBJ2-5	.	CASSQDRNIGGETQYF	TGCGCCAGCAGCCAAGACCGGAATATCGGTGGGGAGACCCAGTACTTC
many	TRBV6-1	TRBJ1-5	.	CASNQAGGYQPQHF	TGTGCCAGCAATCAGGCGGGGGGCTATCAGCCCCAGCATTTT
many	TRBV30	TRBJ1-2	.	CAWSGKAHTF	TGTGCCTGGAGTGGTAAGGCCCACACCTTC
.	TRBV30	TRBJ2-1	TRBD2	CAWSVFRWEGGLYNEQFF	TGTGCCTGGAGTGTATTCCGTTGGGAGGGCGGGTTGTACAATGAGCAGTTCTTC
many	TRBV11-2	TRBJ2-7	.	CASSLDSHRASYEQYF	TGTGCCAGCAGCTTAGATTCCCACAGGGCCTCCTACGAGCAGTACTTC
.	TRBV12-3/TRBV12-4	TRBJ1-3	.	CASSLPPGGGNTIYF	TGTGCCAGCAGTTTGCCCCCCGGGGGGGGAAACACCATATATTTT
many	TRBV7-8	TRBJ2-7	TRBD1	CASSYRTGFRYEQYF	TGTGCCAGCAGCTACCGGACAGGTTTTCGCTACGAGCAGTACTTC
many	TRBV3-1	TRBJ2-7	TRBD1	CASSQGWDSKQYF	TGTGCCAGCAGCCAAGGATGGGACAGCAAGCAGTACTTC
many	TRBV6-1	TRBJ1-5	.	CASSRKGTASNQPQHF	TGTGCCAGCAGTCGAAAAGGGACGGCTAGCAATCAGCCCCAGCATTTT
once	TRBV28	TRBJ2-7	.	CATRDSSSTYEQYF	TGTGCCACCCGGGACTCGAGCTCAACCTACGAGCAGTACTTC
many	TRBV5-5	TRBJ2-7	.	CASSLGLWEQYF	TGTGCCAGCAGCTTGGGCCTCTGGGAGCAGTACTTC
many	TRBV20-1	TRBJ2-5	.	CSARGGETQYF	TGCAGTGCTAGGGGCGGGGAGACCCAGTACTTC
.	TRBV27	TRBJ1-6	.	CASSLLGPGFVSYNSPLHF	TGTGCCAGCAGTTTATTGGGTCCAGGGTTTGTGTCCTATAATTCACCCCTCCACTTT
few	TRBV20-1	TRBJ2-5	TRBD1	CSAEVGTGQETQYF	TGCAGTGCAGAAGTCGGGACAGGACAAGAGACCCAGTACTTC
few	TRBV27	TRBJ2-2	TRBD2	CASSLRGLVCAGELFF	TGTGCCAGCAGTTTAAGGGGACTAGTATGCGCCGGGGAGCTGTTTTTT
.	TRBV2	TRBJ2-7	.	CASSELQGTSYEQYF	TGTGCCAGCAGTGAGCTTCAGGGGACCTCCTACGAGCAGTACTTC
many	TRBV11-1	TRBJ1-6	.	CASTPGGNSPLHF	TGTGCCAGCACACCCGGGGGAAATTCACCCCTCCACTTT
few	TRBV4-1	TRBJ1-5	.	CASSQDWGFYQPQHF	TGCGCCAGCAGCCAAGATTGGGGATTCTATCAGCCCCAGCATTTT